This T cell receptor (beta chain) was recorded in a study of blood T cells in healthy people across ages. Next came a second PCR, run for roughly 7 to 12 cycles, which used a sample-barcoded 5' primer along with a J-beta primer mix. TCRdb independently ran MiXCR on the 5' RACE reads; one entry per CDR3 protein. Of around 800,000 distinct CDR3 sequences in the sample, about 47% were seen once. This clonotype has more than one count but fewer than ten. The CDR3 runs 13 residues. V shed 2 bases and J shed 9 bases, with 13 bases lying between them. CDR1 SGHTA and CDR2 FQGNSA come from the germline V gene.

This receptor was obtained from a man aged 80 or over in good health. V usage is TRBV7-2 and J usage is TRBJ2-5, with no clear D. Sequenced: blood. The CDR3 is CASSLTQLEPQYF. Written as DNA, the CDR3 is TGTGCCAGCAGCTTAACCCAGCTCGAGCCCCAGTACTTC.